This TCR beta chain was profiled in a study of T cells in Graves' hyperthyroidism and ophthalmopathy. The source material, RNA transcripts, was used to amplify TCR beta CDR3 regions. When the TCR CDR3 underwent first-round RT-PCR, the HTBI primer set was used. Via MiXCR, TCRdb re-called the multiplex PCR reads, giving one row per CDR3 protein. This table holds about 600,000 distinct CDR3 sequences, about a sixth found once. Thyroid ultrasound and orbital computed tomography, with clinical symptoms and serum thyroxine and TRAb, informed diagnoses. PBMCs were obtained from under 13 ml fresh peripheral blood. Study-level points and caveats: Onset of ophthalmopathy came a median approximately 6.5 months after the model predicted it. In the blood, most expanded thyroid clonotypes above 0.001 appeared as well.

Only a few counts were recorded for this clonotype. Its antigen is still unknown. The CDR3 consists of 15 residues. The ends were cut back, 8 bases at V and 6 bases at J, with 17 bases in the middle. The clonotype was recovered from a middle-aged woman with Graves' ophthalmopathy. Material: blood. The V gene is TRBV12-3 or TRBV12-4, the J gene TRBJ1-6; tentatively, D is TRBD1 (5 bases). The CDR3: CASQMGGAPNSPLHF. In DNA, the CDR3 is TGTGCCAGCCAGATGGGAGGGGCCCCTAATTCACCCCTCCACTTT.